This record covers a single TCR beta chain. The specificity of this receptor is unknown. The record has no base qualities; no much larger clone is one base away. Libraries were prepared through the immunoSEQ multiplex PCR assay. Here the immuneACCESS table is served through TCRdb, limited to in-frame sequences with V and J called. Missing clones are a known gap in these copies; in checked studies unresolved V genes cover under half, and the rest lacks a known reason. The sample includes under 65,000 clones, with 91% observed a single time. Together, the top ten hold 0.8% to 1% of the sample. This entry is derived from a study of control samples from healthy donors and cancer patients (TCRdb year 2020). The germline ends are 15 bases apart after V is trimmed by 6 bases and J by 6 bases. Via the germline V gene, CDR1 is SNHLY and CDR2 FYNNEI. Including the terminal cysteine and phenylalanine, the CDR3 comprises 13 residues. Only CDR3 DNA remains: 39 bases, in frame from the first base.

Material: PBMCs. The source of this sequence is a young man with colorectal cancer. Here the chain combines TRBV2 and TRBJ2-7; the D gene could be either TRBD1 or TRBD2, each agreeing at 5 bases. The base sequence is TGTGCCAGCAGGGGGGACGGGAACTCCGAGCAGTACTTC. Its product reads: CASRGDGNSEQYF.